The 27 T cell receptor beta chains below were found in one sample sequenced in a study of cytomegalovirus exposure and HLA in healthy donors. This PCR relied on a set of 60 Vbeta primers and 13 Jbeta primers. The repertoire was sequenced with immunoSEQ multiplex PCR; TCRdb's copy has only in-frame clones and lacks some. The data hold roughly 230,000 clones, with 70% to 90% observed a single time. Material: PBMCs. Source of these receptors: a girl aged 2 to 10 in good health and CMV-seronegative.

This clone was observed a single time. The CDR3 nucleotides are TGTGCCAGTAGTTGGACTAGCGCAACCAATGAGCAGTTCTTC. Amino acid sequence: CASSWTSATNEQFF. The chain recombines TRBV19 with TRBJ2-1, with 9 nucleotides matching TRBD2. Germline-derived CDR1 and CDR2 are LNHDA and SQIVND (reference sequence). V shed 5 bases and J 6 bases; nucleotides not matched to a gene: 5. This CDR3 is 14 amino acids long.

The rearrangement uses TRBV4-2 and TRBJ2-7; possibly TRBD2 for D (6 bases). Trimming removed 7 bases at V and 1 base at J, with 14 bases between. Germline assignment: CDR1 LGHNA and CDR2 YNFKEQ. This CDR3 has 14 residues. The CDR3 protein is CASTMDGGSYEQYF. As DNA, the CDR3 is TGTGCCAGCACCATGGACGGAGGGTCCTACGAGCAGTACTTC.

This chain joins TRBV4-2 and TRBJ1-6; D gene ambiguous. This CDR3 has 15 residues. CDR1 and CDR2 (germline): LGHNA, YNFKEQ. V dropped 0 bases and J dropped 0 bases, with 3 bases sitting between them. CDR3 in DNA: TGTGCCAGCAGCCAAGACAGCTCCTATAATTCACCCCTCCACTTT. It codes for CASSQDSSYNSPLHF.

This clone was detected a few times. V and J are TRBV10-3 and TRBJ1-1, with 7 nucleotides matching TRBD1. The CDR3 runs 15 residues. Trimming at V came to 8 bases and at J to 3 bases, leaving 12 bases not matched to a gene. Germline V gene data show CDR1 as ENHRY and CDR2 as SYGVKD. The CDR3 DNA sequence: TGTGCCATCTCCAGGACAGGTCGGGTGGACACTGAAGCTTTCTTT. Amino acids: CAISRTGRVDTEAFF.

This chain's CDR3 is CASSTGGAQETQYF. The CDR3 nucleotides are TGCGCCAGCAGCACCGGGGGGGCACAAGAGACCCAGTACTTC. The rearrangement links TRBV5-1 to TRBJ2-5; 8 positions match TRBD2. The CDR3 contains 14 residues. Germline V lookup: CDR1 SGHRS, CDR2 YFSETQ. V lost 4 bases to trimming and J lost 2 bases; unmatched junction nucleotides: 4.

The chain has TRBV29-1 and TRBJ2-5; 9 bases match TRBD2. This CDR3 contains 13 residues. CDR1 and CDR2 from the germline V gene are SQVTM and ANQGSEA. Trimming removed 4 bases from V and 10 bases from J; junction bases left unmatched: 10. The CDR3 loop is CSVGTGTSWGQYF. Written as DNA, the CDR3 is TGCAGCGTTGGGACCGGGACTAGCTGGGGCCAGTACTTC.

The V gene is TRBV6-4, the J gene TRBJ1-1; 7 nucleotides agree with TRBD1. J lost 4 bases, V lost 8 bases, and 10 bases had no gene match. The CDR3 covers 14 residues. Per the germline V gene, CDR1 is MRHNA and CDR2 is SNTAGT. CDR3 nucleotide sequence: TGTGCCAGCGCCAGAACCGGGACAGCCACTGAAGCTTTCTTT. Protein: CASARTGTATEAFF.

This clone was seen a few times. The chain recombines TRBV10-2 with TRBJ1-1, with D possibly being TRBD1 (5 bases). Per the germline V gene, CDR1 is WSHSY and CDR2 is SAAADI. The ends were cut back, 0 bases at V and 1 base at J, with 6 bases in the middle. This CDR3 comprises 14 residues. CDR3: CASSESGGNTEAFF. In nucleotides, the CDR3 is TGCGCCAGCAGTGAGTCGGGGGGGAACACTGAAGCTTTCTTT.

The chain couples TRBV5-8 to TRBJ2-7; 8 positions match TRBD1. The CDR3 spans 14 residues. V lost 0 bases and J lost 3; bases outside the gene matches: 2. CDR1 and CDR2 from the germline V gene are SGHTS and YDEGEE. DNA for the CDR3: TGTGCCAGCAGCTTGGTGGGACAGGTCTACGAGCAGTACTTC. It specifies CASSLVGQVYEQYF. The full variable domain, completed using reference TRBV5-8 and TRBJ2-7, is EAGVTQSPTHLIKTRGQQATLRCSPISGHTSVYWYQQALGLGLQFLLWYDEGEERNRGNFPPRFSGRQFPNYSSELNVNALELEDSALYLCASSLVGQVYEQYFGPGTRLTVT.

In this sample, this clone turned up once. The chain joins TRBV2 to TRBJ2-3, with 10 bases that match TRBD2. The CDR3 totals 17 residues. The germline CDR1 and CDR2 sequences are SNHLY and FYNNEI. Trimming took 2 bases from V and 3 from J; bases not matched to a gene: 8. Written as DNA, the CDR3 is TGTGCCAGCAGTGAACCTTCTCTAGCGGGGGTTACAGATACGCAGTATTTT. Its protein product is CASSEPSLAGVTDTQYF.

The CDR3 is CASRPLLGGGGTQYF. For the CDR3, the DNA is TGTGCCAGCAGGCCCCTACTGGGGGGAGGGGGGACCCAGTACTTC. The chain employs TRBV6-5 and TRBJ2-5, with a possible D match to TRBD2 (7 bases). The CDR3 is 15 residues long. From germline, CDR1 is MNHEY and CDR2 SVGAGI. Trimming left V 6 bases short and J 7 bases short, with 21 bases between.

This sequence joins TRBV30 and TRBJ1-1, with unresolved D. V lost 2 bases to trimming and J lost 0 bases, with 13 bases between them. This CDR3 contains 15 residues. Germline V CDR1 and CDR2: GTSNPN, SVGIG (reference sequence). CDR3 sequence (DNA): TGTGCCTGGAGTTCCTTGGGCCTCCTGAACACTGAAGCTTTCTTT. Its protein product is CAWSSLGLLNTEAFF.

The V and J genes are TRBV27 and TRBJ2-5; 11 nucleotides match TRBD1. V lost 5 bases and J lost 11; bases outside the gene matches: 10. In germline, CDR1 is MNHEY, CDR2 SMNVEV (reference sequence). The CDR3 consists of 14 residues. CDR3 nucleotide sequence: TGTGCCAGCAGTCTGGACAGGGGGCGAGGGGAGCAGTACTTC. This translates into CASSLDRGRGEQYF.

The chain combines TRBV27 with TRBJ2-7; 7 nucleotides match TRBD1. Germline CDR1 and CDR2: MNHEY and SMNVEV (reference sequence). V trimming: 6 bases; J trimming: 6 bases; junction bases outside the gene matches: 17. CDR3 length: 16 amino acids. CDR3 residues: CASRNMRQGSRSEQYF. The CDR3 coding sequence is TGTGCCAGCAGGAATATGAGACAGGGTAGTCGGAGCGAGCAGTACTTC.

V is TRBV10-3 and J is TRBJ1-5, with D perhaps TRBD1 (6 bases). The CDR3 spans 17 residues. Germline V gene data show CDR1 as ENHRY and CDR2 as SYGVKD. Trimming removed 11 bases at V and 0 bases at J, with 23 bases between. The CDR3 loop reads CALEGTHRFYSNQPQHF. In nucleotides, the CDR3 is TGTGCCCTCGAAGGGACACACCGGTTTTATAGCAATCAGCCCCAGCATTTT.

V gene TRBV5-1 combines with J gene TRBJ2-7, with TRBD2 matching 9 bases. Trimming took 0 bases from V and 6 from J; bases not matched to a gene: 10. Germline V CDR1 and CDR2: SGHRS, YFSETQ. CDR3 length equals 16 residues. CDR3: CASSLVGGGEGREQYF. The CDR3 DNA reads TGCGCCAGCAGCTTGGTGGGCGGGGGGGAAGGTCGCGAGCAGTACTTC.

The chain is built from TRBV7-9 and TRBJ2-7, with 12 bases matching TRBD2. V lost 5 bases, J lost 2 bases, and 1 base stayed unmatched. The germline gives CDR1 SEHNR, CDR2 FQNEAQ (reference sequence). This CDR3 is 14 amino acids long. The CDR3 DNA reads TGTGCCAGCAGCCGGACTAGCGGGGCCTACGAGCAGTACTTC. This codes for CASSRTSGAYEQYF.

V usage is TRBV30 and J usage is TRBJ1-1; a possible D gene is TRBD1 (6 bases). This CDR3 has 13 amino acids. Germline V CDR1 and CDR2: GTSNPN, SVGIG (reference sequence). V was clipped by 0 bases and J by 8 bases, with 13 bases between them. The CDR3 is CAWSVGGGGEAFF. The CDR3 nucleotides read TGTGCCTGGAGTGTCGGGGGCGGGGGCGAAGCTTTCTTT.

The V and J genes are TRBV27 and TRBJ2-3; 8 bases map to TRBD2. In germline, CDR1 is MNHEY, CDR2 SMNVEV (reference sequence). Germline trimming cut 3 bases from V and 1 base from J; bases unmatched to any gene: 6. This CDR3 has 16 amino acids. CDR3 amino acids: CASSFQGGRRTDTQYF. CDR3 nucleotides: TGTGCCAGCAGTTTTCAGGGCGGGAGGCGCACAGATACGCAGTATTTT.

The CDR3 DNA follows: TGTGCCAGCAGTTCTGGGCTTAACTATGGCTACACCTTC. Amino acids: CASSSGLNYGYTF. V is TRBV27 and J is TRBJ1-2, with unresolved D. Germline V CDR1 and CDR2: MNHEY, SMNVEV (reference sequence). V was shortened by 4 bases and J by 1 base, with 7 bases between the two germline ends. CDR3 length: 13 residues.

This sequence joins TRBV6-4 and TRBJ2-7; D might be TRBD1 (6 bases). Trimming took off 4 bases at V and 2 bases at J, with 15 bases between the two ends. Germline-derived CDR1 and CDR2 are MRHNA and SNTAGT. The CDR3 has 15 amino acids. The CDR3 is CASSGLGTRPYEQYF. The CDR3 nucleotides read TGTGCCAGCAGTGGCCTAGGGACAAGACCCTACGAGCAGTACTTC.

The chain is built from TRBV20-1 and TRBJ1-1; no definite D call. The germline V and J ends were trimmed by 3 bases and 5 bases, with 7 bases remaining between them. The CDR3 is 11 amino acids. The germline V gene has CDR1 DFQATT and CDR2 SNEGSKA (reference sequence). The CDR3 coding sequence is TGCAGTGCTAGCTTCTATACTGAAGCTTTCTTT. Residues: CSASFYTEAFF.

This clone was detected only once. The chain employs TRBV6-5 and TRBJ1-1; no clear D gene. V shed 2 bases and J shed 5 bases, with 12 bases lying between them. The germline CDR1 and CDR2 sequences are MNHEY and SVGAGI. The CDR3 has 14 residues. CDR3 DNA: TGTGCCAGCAGTTACGCGAGGAGTAGGACTGAAGCTTTCTTT. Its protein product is CASSYARSRTEAFF.

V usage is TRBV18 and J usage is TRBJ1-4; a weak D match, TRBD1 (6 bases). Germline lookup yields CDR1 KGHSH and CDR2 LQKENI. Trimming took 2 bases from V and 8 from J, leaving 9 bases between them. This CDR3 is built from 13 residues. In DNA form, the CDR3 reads TGTGCCAGCTCACCAACAGGGCCCGAAAAACTGTTTTTT. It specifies CASSPTGPEKLFF.

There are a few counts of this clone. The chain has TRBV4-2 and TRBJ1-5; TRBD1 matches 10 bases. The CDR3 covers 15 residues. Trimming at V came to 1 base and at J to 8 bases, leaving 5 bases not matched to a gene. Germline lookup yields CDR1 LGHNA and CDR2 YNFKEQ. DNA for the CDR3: TGTGCCAGCAGCCAAGCCGACGGGACAGGGGAGCCCCAGCATTTT. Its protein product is CASSQADGTGEPQHF.

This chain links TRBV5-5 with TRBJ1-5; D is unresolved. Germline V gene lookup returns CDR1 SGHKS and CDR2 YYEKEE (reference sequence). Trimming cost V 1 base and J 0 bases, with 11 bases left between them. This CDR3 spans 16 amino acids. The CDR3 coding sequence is TGTGCCAGCAGCTTGTACGGACGGGATAGCAATCAGCCCCAGCATTTT. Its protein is CASSLYGRDSNQPQHF.

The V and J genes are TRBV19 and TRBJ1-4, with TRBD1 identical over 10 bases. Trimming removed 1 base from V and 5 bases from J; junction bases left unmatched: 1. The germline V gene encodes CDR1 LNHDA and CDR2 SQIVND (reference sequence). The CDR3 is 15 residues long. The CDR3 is CASSIGQGANEKLFF. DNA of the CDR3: TGTGCCAGTAGTATAGGACAGGGGGCGAATGAAAAACTGTTTTTT.